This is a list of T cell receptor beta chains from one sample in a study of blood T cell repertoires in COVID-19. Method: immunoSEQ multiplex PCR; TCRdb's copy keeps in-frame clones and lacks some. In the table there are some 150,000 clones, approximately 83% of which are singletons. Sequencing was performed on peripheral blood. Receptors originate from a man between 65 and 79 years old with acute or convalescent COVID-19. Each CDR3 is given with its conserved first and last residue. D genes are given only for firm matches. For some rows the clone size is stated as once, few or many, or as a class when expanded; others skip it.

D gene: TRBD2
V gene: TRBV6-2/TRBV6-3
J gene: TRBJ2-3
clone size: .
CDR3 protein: CASSRTGTSGADTQYF
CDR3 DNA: TGTGCCAGCAGTAGAACCGGGACTAGCGGGGCAGATACGCAGTATTTT

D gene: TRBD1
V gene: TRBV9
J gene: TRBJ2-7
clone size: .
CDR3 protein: CASSVSTGVREQYF
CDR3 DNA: TGTGCCAGCAGCGTATCTACAGGGGTAAGAGAGCAGTACTTC

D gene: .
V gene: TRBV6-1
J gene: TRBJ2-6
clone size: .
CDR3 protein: CASSEQGVGANVLTF
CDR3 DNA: TGTGCCAGCAGTGAACAAGGGGTTGGGGCCAACGTCCTGACTTTC

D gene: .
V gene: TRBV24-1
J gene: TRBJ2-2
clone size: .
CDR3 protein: CATSSGLNTGELFF
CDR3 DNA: TGTGCCACCAGTTCTGGACTGAACACCGGGGAGCTGTTTTTT

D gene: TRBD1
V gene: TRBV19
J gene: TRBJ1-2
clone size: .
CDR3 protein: CASRDLQGAYGYTF
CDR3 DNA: TGTGCCAGTAGGGACTTACAGGGGGCATATGGCTACACCTTC

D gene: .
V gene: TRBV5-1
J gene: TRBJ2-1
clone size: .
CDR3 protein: CASSLVSSRDNEQFF
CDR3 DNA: TGCGCCAGCAGCTTGGTGTCTAGCCGCGACAATGAGCAGTTCTTC

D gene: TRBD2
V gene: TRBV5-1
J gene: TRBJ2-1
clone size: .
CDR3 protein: CASSFTGLAGVYNEQFF
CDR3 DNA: TGCGCCAGCAGCTTTACTGGACTAGCGGGGGTTTACAATGAGCAGTTCTTC

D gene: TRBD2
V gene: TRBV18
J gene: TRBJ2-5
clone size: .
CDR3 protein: CASSPTSGRQETQYF
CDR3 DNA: TGTGCCAGCTCGCCTACTAGCGGGAGGCAAGAGACCCAGTACTTC

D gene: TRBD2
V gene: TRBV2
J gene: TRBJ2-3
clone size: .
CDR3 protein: CASRPLAGGSTDTQYF
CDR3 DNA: TGTGCCAGCAGGCCCTTAGCGGGAGGGAGCACAGATACGCAGTATTTT

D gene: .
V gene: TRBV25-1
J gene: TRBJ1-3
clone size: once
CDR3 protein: CAIAPLSSGNTIYF
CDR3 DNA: TGTGCCATCGCCCCCTTGAGCTCTGGAAACACCATATATTTT

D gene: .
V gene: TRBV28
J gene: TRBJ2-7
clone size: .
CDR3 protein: CASSLLWGPSYEQYF
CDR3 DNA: TGTGCCAGCAGTTTATTGTGGGGGCCCTCCTACGAGCAGTACTTC

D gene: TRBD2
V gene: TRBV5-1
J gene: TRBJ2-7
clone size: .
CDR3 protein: CASSSGLAGGPNEQYF
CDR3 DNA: TGCGCCAGCAGCTCTGGACTAGCGGGAGGGCCCAACGAGCAGTACTTC

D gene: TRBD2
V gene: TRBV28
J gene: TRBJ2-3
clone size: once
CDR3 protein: CASSPGTRSTDTQYF
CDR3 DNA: TGTGCCAGCAGCCCCGGGACTAGGAGCACAGATACGCAGTATTTT

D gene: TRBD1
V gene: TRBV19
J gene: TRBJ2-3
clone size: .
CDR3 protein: CASSPQRGQGADTQYF
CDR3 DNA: TGTGCCAGTAGTCCCCAAAGGGGACAGGGTGCAGATACGCAGTATTTT

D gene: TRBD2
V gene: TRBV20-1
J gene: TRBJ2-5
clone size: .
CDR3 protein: CSASQLAEETQYF
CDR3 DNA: TGCAGTGCTAGTCAGCTAGCGGAAGAGACCCAGTACTTC

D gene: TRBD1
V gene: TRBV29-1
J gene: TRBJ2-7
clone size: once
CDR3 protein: CSVEGTGAYEQYF
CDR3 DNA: TGCAGCGTTGAAGGGACAGGTGCCTACGAGCAGTACTTC

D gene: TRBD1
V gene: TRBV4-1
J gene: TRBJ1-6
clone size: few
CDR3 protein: CASSAGTGNDSPLHF
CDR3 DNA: TGCGCCAGCAGCGCCGGGACAGGGAATGATTCACCCCTCCACTTT

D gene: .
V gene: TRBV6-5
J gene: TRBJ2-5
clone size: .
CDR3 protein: CASSYSRQAGRKTQYF
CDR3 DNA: TGTGCCAGCAGTTACTCTAGGCAGGCCGGAAGAAAGACCCAGTACTTC

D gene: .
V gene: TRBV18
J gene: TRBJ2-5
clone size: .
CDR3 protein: CASSPTSTEETQYF
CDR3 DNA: TGTGCCAGCTCACCTACTAGCACCGAAGAGACCCAGTACTTC

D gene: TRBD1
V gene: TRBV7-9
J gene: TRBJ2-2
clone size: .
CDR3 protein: CASSSPRTGGGGELFF
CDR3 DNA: TGTGCCAGCAGCAGTCCCCGGACAGGGGGCGGCGGGGAGCTGTTTTTT

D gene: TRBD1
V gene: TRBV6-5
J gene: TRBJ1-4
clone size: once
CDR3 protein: CASSWDSSNEKLFF
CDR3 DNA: TGTGCCAGCAGTTGGGACAGCTCTAATGAAAAACTGTTTTTT

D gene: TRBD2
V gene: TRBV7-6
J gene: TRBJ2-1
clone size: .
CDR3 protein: CASSLAGGLADYNEQFF
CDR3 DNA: TGTGCCAGTAGCTTAGCGGGAGGACTAGCGGACTACAATGAGCAGTTCTTC

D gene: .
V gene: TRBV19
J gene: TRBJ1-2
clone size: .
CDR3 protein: CASSLSLPHHGYTF
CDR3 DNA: TGTGCCAGTAGTCTCTCTCTACCCCACCATGGCTACACCTTC